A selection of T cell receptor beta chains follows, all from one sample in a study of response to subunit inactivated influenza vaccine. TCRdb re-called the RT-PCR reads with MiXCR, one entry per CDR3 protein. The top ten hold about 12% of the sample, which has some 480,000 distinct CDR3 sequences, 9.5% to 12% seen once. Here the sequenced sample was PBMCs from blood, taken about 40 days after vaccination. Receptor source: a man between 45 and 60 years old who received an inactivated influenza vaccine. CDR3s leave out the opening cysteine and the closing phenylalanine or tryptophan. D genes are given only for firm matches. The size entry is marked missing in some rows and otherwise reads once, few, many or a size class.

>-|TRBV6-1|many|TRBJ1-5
ASAPGLNQPQH
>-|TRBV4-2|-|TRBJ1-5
ASSQDGRGGYSNQPQH
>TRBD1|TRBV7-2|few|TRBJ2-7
ASSRGGQGAYEQY
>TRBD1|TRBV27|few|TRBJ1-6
ASSLFRGQGPSSYNSPLH
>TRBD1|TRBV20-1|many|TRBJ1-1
SARDPQGDGAF
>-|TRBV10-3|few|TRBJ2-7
AISQTDSSYEQY
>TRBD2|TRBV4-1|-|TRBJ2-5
ASSHPAGVKETQY
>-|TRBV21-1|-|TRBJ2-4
ASDLGRTGWNIQY
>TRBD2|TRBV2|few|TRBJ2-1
ASSLPAGSFSSYNEQF
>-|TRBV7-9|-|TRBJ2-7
ASSPAAGYEQY
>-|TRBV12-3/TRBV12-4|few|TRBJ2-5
ASSFGLSIQETQY
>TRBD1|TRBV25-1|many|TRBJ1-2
ASSVYRGGYT
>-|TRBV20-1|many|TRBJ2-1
SARDDYNEQF
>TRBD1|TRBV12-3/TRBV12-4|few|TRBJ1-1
ASSSGQGIMNTEAF
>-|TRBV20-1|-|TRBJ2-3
SVRKPGTDTQY
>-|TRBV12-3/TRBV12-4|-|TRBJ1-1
ASRLGGRDTEAF
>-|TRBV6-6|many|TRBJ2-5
ASTEPRGETQY
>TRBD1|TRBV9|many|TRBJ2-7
ASSVYGTGDEQY
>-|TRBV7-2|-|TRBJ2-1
ASRLDVSSYNEQF
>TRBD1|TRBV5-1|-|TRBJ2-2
ASSTGQKNTGELF
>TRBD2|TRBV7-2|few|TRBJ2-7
ASSSISSGGNYEQY
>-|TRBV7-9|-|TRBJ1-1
ASSPKTRLNTEAF
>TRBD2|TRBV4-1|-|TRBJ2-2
ASSQGKDGGIGELF
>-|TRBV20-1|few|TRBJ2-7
SARDLRSTSYYEQY
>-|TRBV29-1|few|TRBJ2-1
SVRPRDNEQF
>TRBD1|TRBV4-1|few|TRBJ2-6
ASSHAPGQLNSGANVLT
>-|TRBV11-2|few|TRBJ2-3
ASSLDLRTHTQY
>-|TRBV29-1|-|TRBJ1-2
SIKRGMGYGYT
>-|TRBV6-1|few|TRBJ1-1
ASSEDLLTRALNTEAF
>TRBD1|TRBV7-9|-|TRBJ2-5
ASSFGQGVGETQY
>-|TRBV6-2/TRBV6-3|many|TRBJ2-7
ASRLSQGYEQY
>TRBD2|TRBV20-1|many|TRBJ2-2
SARGGLAGNTGELF
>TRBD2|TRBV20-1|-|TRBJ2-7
SATGLAGVREQY
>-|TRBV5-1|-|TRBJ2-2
ASSLGTTTGELF
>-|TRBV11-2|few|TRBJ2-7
ASSLSPQSSYEQY
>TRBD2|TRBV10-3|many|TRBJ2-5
AISSGLAGAQETQY
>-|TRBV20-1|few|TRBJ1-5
SARSENNQPQH
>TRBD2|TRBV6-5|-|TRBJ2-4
ASTYSGDGRGENIQY
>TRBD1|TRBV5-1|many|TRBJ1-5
ASSITGTVNQPQH
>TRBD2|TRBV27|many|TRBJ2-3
ASSSLPGTSGSWNTQY
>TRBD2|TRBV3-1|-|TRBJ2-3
ASSTGWASGSDTQY
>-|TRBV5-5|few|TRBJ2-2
ASSRLAGELF
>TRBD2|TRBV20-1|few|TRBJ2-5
SATGLAGEETQY
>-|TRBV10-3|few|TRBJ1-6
AISESRGGSPLH
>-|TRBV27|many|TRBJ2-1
ASSSMGNEQF
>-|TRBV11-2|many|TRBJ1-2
ASSLSDIMAGGYT
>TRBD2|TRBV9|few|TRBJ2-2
ASSAGPGLGGAGELF
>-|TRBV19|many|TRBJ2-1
ASSISSYNEQF
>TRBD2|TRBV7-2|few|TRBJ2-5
ASSVSGRSMKTQY
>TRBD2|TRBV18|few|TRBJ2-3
ASSPPLSSGGIRRDTHY
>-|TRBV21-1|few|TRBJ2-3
ASSSWTSGRLPDTQY
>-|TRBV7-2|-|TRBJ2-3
ASSLTGPGGTQY
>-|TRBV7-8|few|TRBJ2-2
ASSFGALGELF